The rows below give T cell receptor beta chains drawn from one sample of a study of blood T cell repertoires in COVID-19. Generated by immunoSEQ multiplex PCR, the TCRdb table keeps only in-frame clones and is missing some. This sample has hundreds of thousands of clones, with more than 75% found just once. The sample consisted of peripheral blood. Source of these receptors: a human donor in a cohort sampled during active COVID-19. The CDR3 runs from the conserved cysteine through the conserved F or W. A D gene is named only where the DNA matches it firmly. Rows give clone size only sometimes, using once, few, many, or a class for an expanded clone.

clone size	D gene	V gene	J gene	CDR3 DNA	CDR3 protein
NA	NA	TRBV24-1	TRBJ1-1	TGTGCCACCAGGGGTCGGGGGGAAGCTTTCTTT	CATRGRGEAFF
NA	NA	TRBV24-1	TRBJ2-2	TGTGCCACCAGTGACGGGACATTGAACACCGGGGAGCTGTTTTTT	CATSDGTLNTGELFF
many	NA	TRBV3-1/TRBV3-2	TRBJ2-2	TGTGCCAGCAGCCACACAGGGGGAGGGGACACCGGGGAGCTGTTTTTT	CASSHTGGGDTGELFF
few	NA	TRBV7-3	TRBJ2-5	TGTGCCAGCAGCTTACTACACGGGACGGGGGAAGAGACCCAGTACTTC	CASSLLHGTGEETQYF
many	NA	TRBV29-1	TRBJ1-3	TGCAGCGTTCAGGGAACGATCGGAAACACCATATATTTT	CSVQGTIGNTIYF
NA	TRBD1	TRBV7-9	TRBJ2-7	TGTGCCAGCAAGTCCGGGACAGGGGATGACGAGCAGTACTTC	CASKSGTGDDEQYF
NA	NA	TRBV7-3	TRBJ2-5	TGTGCCAGCAGCTTGGGTCAGGTGTTGGAGACCCAGTACTTC	CASSLGQVLETQYF
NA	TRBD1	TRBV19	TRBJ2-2	TGTGCCAGTAGTACGCTGACAGGGGCGAACACCGGGGAGCTGTTTTTT	CASSTLTGANTGELFF
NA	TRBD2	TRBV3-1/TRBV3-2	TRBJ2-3	TGTGCCAGCAGCCAAGATTGGGGGTCTGGCGGGGGGGCCGAAGATACGCAGTATTTT	CASSQDWGSGGGAEDTQYF
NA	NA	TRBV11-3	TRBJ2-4	TGTGCCAGCAGCTTCGGGACTCCGGCAGGCATTCAGTACTTC	CASSFGTPAGIQYF
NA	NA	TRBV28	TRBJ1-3	TGTGCCAGCAGCTTACTTGCCGTACAGGGAGGAAACACCATATATTTT	CASSLLAVQGGNTIYF
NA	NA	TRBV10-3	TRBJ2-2	TGTGCCATCAGTTTCACGCAGGGGACCGGGGAGCTGTTTTTT	CAISFTQGTGELFF
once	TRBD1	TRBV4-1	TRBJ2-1	TGCGCCAGCAGCCAGGGACAGGGTGGGACCTACAATGAGCAGTTCTTC	CASSQGQGGTYNEQFF
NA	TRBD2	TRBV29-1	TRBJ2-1	TGCAGCGTTGAAGTCGAGACGGGACTAGACCGGGAGCAGTTCTTC	CSVEVETGLDREQFF
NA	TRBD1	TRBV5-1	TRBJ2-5	TGCGCCAGCAGCCCCGGGACAGGGATTCCGGAGACCCAGTACTTC	CASSPGTGIPETQYF
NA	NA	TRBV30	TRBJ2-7	TGTGCCTGGAGTGTACGGGGTCGCAGCTCCTACGAGCAGTACTTC	CAWSVRGRSSYEQYF
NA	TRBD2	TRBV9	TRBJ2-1	TGTGCCAGCAGCTATGGACTAGCGGGGCCCAATGAGCAGTTCTTC	CASSYGLAGPNEQFF
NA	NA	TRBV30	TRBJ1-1	TGTGCCTGGAGTGTAACGACTGGGACTGAAGCTTTCTTT	CAWSVTTGTEAFF
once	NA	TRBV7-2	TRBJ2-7	TGTGCCAGCAGCGTTCAACAGGCCTACGAGCAGTACTTC	CASSVQQAYEQYF
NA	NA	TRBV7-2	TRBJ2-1	TGTGCCAGCAGCTTCGTCGGGGAGGAGGGTGAGCAGTTCTTC	CASSFVGEEGEQFF
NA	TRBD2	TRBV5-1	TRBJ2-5	TGCGCCAGTGCTCCCGGGACTAGCGGGAGAGCTTGGCAAGAGACCCAGTACTTC	CASAPGTSGRAWQETQYF
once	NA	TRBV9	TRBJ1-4	TGTGCCAGCAGCGTAGACAGGGTAGGAGAAAAACTGTTTTTT	CASSVDRVGEKLFF
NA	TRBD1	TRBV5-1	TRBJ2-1	TGCGCCAGCAGCCGGGACAGGGGTTACAATGAGCAGTTCTTC	CASSRDRGYNEQFF
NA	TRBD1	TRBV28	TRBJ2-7	TGTGCCAGCAGTTTCCCGGGACAGGGACACGAGCAGTACTTC	CASSFPGQGHEQYF
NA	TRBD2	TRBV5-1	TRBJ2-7	TGCGCCAGCAGCCCCCAGCCTACTAGCGGGACTTCTTACGAGCAGTACTTC	CASSPQPTSGTSYEQYF
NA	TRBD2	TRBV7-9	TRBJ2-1	TGTGCCAGCAGCTTAGAGATCACTAGCGGGGGGGCCATCGGGCAGTTCTTC	CASSLEITSGGAIGQFF